Following are 31 T cell receptor beta chains from one sample sequenced in a study of blood T cells in healthy people across ages. A J-beta primer mix and a sample-barcoded 5' primer were used in a second PCR of about 7 to 12 cycles. In TCRdb, the 5' RACE reads were re-called with MiXCR into one record per CDR3 protein. The sample shows hundreds of thousands of distinct CDR3 sequences, around 43% of them seen only once. Input material: blood. The receptors originated from a man aged 55 to 69 in good health.

The gene calls are TRBV2 and TRBJ1-2; D gene unclear. Germline V gives CDR1 SNHLY, CDR2 FYNNEI. Trimming took 2 bases from V and 7 from J, leaving 17 bases between them. This CDR3 comprises 15 residues. CDR3 residues: CASSEHGVSISGYTF. The CDR3 DNA follows: TGTGCCAGCAGTGAACACGGGGTCAGCATCTCTGGCTACACCTTC.

V and J are TRBV12-3 or TRBV12-4 and TRBJ1-2; D is unclear. The V and J ends lost 6 bases and 8 bases respectively, with 13 bases between them. This CDR3 contains 12 residues. CDR3 sequence (DNA): TGTGCCAGCAGCCCCGCCGAGGAGGGCTACACCTTC. It specifies CASSPAEEGYTF.

This rearrangement joins TRBV12-3 or TRBV12-4 to TRBJ2-7; D might be TRBD1 or TRBD2, each matching 5 bases. The CDR3 is 14 amino acids. V was clipped by 2 bases and J by 2 bases, with 10 bases between them. In nucleotides, the CDR3 is TGTGCCAGCAGTTTACGGGACGGACCCTACGAGCAGTACTTC. It codes for CASSLRDGPYEQYF.

This clonotype was observed a single time. The chain joins TRBV2 to TRBJ2-7; weak D call: TRBD1 (5 bases). Between the trimmed V and J ends, which lost 3 bases and 0 bases, there was a span of 9 bases. There are 14 residues in the CDR3. CDR1 is SNHLY and CDR2 is FYNNEI in the germline V gene. The CDR3 loop reads CASSEQGSSYEQYF. CDR3 nucleotide sequence: TGTGCCAGCAGTGAGCAGGGAAGCTCCTACGAGCAGTACTTC.

The chain recombines TRBV7-3 with TRBJ2-5; TRBD2 agrees at 7 bases. The CDR3 has 14 amino acids. Germline-derived CDR1 and CDR2 are SGHTA and FQGTGA. Losses at the gene ends were 2 bases for V and 9 bases for J; bases not matched to a gene: 9. CDR3 coding DNA: TGTGCCAGCAGCTTAGGACTAGTGTCGGGGGCCCAGTACTTC. Translation: CASSLGLVSGAQYF.

The genes are TRBV6-6 and TRBJ1-1, with TRBD1 as a possible D gene (6 bases). The germline gives CDR1 MNHNY, CDR2 SVGAGI (reference sequence). This CDR3 is 14 amino acids long. Trimming took off 2 bases at V and 7 bases at J, with 14 bases between the two ends. CDR3 amino acids: CASSYPNRGFEAFF. CDR3 DNA sequence: TGTGCCAGCAGTTACCCTAATAGGGGGTTTGAAGCTTTCTTT.

This rearrangement joins TRBV28 to TRBJ1-4; 8 bases are a match to TRBD1. In germline, CDR1 is MDHEN, CDR2 SYDVKM. Trimming removed 5 bases from V and 7 bases from J; junction bases left unmatched: 12. This CDR3 region has 16 residues. The CDR3, as DNA: TGTGCCAGCAGTCCGTTGGGGCAGGGGGCTAGTGAAAAACTGTTTTTT. It specifies CASSPLGQGASEKLFF. Together with reference TRBV28 and TRBJ1-4, the CDR3 gives the full variable domain: DVKVTQSSRYLVKRTGEKVFLECVQDMDHENMFWYRQDPGLGLRLIYFSYDVKMKEKGDIPEGYSVSREKKERFSLILESASTNQTSMYLCASSPLGQGASEKLFFGSGTQLSVL.

V and J are TRBV6-5 and TRBJ2-2; D is possibly TRBD1 or TRBD2 (5 bases each). This CDR3 is built from 14 residues. Trimming stripped 6 bases from V and 4 bases from J, with 12 bases between. Germline CDR1 and CDR2: MNHEY and SVGAGI. The CDR3 is CASRPTGATGELFF. As DNA, the CDR3 is TGTGCCAGCAGACCTACCGGGGCCACCGGGGAGCTGTTTTTT.

In its sample, this clonotype was seen a few times. This rearrangement joins TRBV7-8 to TRBJ2-3, with D perhaps TRBD1 (6 bases). The CDR3 sequence is 12 residues long. Trimming pared 5 bases from V and 11 bases from J, leaving 14 bases between. The germline CDR1 and CDR2 sequences are SGHVS and FQNEAQ. CDR3 coding DNA: TGTGCCAGCAGCCCCGAAAGGGGGATGCAGTATTTT. It specifies CASSPERGMQYF.

The chain is built from TRBV12-3 or TRBV12-4 and TRBJ1-1; 8 bases fit TRBD1. This CDR3 contains 19 residues. Germline trimming cut 3 bases from V and 0 bases from J; bases unmatched to any gene: 15. The CDR3 region has the DNA TGTGCCAGCAGTTTTGGGGGTTTTATTGGGACAGGCATGAACACTGAAGCTTTCTTT. This encodes CASSFGGFIGTGMNTEAFF.

The table lists this clonotype with a count of one. The chain joins TRBV28 to TRBJ1-1; a weak D match, TRBD1 (6 bases). Trimming took off 2 bases at V and 6 bases at J, with 10 bases between the two ends. The CDR3 contains 13 residues. Germline V gene lookup returns CDR1 MDHEN and CDR2 SYDVKM. In DNA, the CDR3 is TGTGCCAGCAGTTTAACAGGGAGCCCTGAAGCTTTCTTT. Translating gives CASSLTGSPEAFF. The entire variable domain, with the rest obtained from reference TRBV28 and TRBJ1-1, is as follows: DVKVTQSSRYLVKRTGEKVFLECVQDMDHENMFWYRQDPGLGLRLIYFSYDVKMKEKGDIPEGYSVSREKKERFSLILESASTNQTSMYLCASSLTGSPEAFFGQGTRLTVV.

This clonotype has only a few counts. V gene TRBV5-5 combines with J gene TRBJ1-2; no definite D call. CDR1 and CDR2 from the germline V gene are SGHKS and YYEKEE (reference sequence). The ends were cut back, 3 bases at V and 1 base at J, with 10 bases in the middle. The length of the CDR3 is 14 residues. The DNA of the CDR3 is TGTGCCAGCAGCTCCGGGCGAGATAACTATGGCTACACCTTC. This codes for CASSSGRDNYGYTF.

About this clonotype: A read error may produce the germline difference seen at one junction end. This sequence joins TRBV6-2 or TRBV6-3 and TRBJ2-7; TRBD2 agrees at 8 bases. Germline V gives CDR1 MNHEY, CDR2 SVGEGT. CDR3 length equals 15 residues. The CDR3 bases are TGTGCCAGCAGTTACTCGCGGGGGGCCTCCTACGATCAGTACTTC. Residues: CASSYSRGASYDQYF.

Notes on this clonotype: A read error may produce the germline difference seen at one junction end. The chain recombines TRBV2 with TRBJ2-1; 16 positions match TRBD2. CDR1 SNHLY and CDR2 FYNNEI come from the germline V gene. This CDR3 contains 18 residues. The CDR3 loop reads CASRPGTSGGAAYYEQFF. The DNA of the CDR3 is TGTGCCAGCAGGCCAGGGACTAGCGGGGGGGCCGCCTACTATGAGCAGTTCTTC.

In its sample, this clonotype was seen a few times. The chain carries TRBV2 and TRBJ2-1, with 9 positions matching TRBD2. This CDR3 is built from 13 residues. J was trimmed by 10 bases and V by 5 bases; bases with no gene match: 6. Per germline, CDR1 SNHLY and CDR2 FYNNEI. CDR3 sequence (DNA): TGTGCCAGCAGTCCGGGACTAGCAAGAGAGCAGTTCTTC. This codes for CASSPGLAREQFF.

As regards this clonotype: One base away lies a much larger clone, so this may be a sequencing read error. The chain employs TRBV7-9 and TRBJ1-2; TRBD1 aligns across 7 bases. The length of the CDR3 is 17 residues. Germline CDR1 and CDR2: SEHNR and FQNEAQ (reference sequence). CDR3 DNA sequence: TGTGCCAGCAGGTTAGACCCCACAGGGACAGTAGACTATGGCTACACCTTC. This translates into CASRLDPTGTVDYGYTF.

This chain connects TRBV15 to TRBJ2-1; 10 bases map to TRBD1. The DNA end is more similar to TRBJ2-7, so the J call may be wrong. This CDR3 comprises 14 residues. Germline loops: CDR1 LNHNV, CDR2 YYDKDF (reference sequence). For the CDR3, the DNA is TGTGCCACCAGGGGACAGGGGCCCTACAATGAGCAGTACTTC. Amino acid sequence: CATRGQGPYNEQYF.

This clonotype appeared a few times. V and J are TRBV6-1 and TRBJ2-3; D not certain. Germline V gene sequence: CDR1 MNHNS, CDR2 SASEGT. The V end was cut by 10 bases, the J end by 1 base, with 15 bases between. The CDR3 consists of 14 residues. CDR3 in amino acids: CATKIAFGTDTQYF. CDR3 coding DNA: TGTGCCACCAAGATCGCGTTTGGCACAGATACGCAGTATTTT.

This clonotype has just a few counts. The chain recombines TRBV7-2 with TRBJ2-1, with D possibly being TRBD2 (7 bases). V was cut by 2 bases and J by 6 bases, with 11 bases left in between. The CDR3 consists of 14 residues. CDR1 is SGHTA and CDR2 is FQGNSA in the germline V gene. CDR3 in amino acids: CASSLTGGRNEQFF. CDR3 DNA sequence: TGTGCCAGCAGCTTAACCGGGGGGCGCAATGAGCAGTTCTTC.

The chain uses TRBV9 and TRBJ2-1, with D possibly being TRBD2 (5 bases). CDR1 and CDR2 from the germline V gene are SGDLS and YYNGEE. The V end lost 0 bases, the J end lost 0 bases, and 7 bases lay between the germline ends. The CDR3 extends over 15 amino acids. The CDR3: CASSVGGDSYNEQFF. Written as DNA, the CDR3 is TGTGCCAGCAGCGTAGGGGGAGACTCCTACAATGAGCAGTTCTTC.

This rearrangement joins TRBV30 to TRBJ2-1; 9 nucleotides match TRBD1. The CDR3 has 14 amino acids. V shed 0 bases and J 4 bases; nucleotides not matched to a gene: 1. CDR1 GTSNPN and CDR2 SVGIG come from the germline V gene (reference sequence). The CDR3 nucleotides read TGTGCCTGGAGTGTACAGGGGGCTTACAATGAGCAGTTCTTC. It codes for CAWSVQGAYNEQFF.

J is TRBJ1-2 and V is TRBV10-3; D unresolved. Per the germline V gene, CDR1 is ENHRY and CDR2 is SYGVKD. The CDR3 has 16 residues. V was pared by 1 base and J by 5 bases, with 17 bases between. The CDR3 DNA follows: TGTGCCATCAGTGAGTGGCCCGGAGGTCAAGGATATGGCTACACCTTC. It translates to CAISEWPGGQGYGYTF.

This clonotype turned up a few times. The chain couples TRBV27 to TRBJ2-5; no firm D call. CDR1 is MNHEY and CDR2 is SMNVEV in the germline V gene (reference sequence). The CDR3 loop spans 13 amino acids. Trimming stripped 5 bases from V and 3 bases from J, with 10 bases between. In DNA form, the CDR3 reads TGTGCCAGCAGTGTCACAAGCAAAGAGACCCAGTACTTC. Its translation: CASSVTSKETQYF.

This clonotype was picked up a small number of times. The genes are TRBV27 and TRBJ2-6; D is ambiguous. V lost 3 bases and J lost 0, with 9 bases in between. The CDR3 is 16 amino acids. The germline V gene has CDR1 MNHEY and CDR2 SMNVEV (reference sequence). The CDR3 sequence: CASSLFGVSGANVLTF. The CDR3 coding sequence is TGTGCCAGCAGTTTGTTTGGCGTCTCTGGGGCCAACGTCCTGACTTTC.

This clonotype was detected a few times. The chain recombines TRBV4-1 with TRBJ2-5; 8 bases line up with TRBD2. The CDR3 sequence is 18 residues long. Germline V lookup: CDR1 MGHRA, CDR2 YSYEKL. After removal of 1 base from V and 4 bases from J, the junction contained 14 bases not matched to a gene. The CDR3 nucleotides read TGCGCCAGCAGCCAAGGTCCGCCGGGGGGGCTATCAGGAGAGACCCAGTACTTC. Protein sequence: CASSQGPPGGLSGETQYF.

The chain carries TRBV12-3 or TRBV12-4 and TRBJ2-5; D may be TRBD1 or TRBD2 (5 bases each). The CDR3 loop spans 13 amino acids. Between the trimmed V and J ends, which lost 3 bases and 7 bases, there was a span of 12 bases. This CDR3 reads CASSLGRLVTQYF. The CDR3 nucleotides read TGTGCCAGCAGTTTGGGACGCCTGGTGACCCAGTACTTC.

Comments on this clonotype: A read error may explain this, as a much larger clone is one base away. The rearrangement uses TRBV4-3 and TRBJ2-7, with 7 bases lining up with TRBD2. With 3 bases clipped from V and 12 bases from J, the junction kept 11 bases outside the gene matches. Germline loops: CDR1 LGHNA, CDR2 YSLEER. There are 13 residues in the CDR3. DNA for the CDR3: TGCGCCAGCAGCCAGGGGAGGGGTAGGGATCTGTACTTC. Translation gives CASSQGRGRDLYF.

The chain employs TRBV5-1 and TRBJ2-2; the match to TRBD1 covers 9 bases. This CDR3 comprises 15 residues. In germline, CDR1 is SGHRS, CDR2 YFSETQ. V trimming: 4 bases; J trimming: 4 bases; junction bases outside the gene matches: 5. The CDR3 DNA is TGCGCCAGCAGCGGGGACAGGGTATCCACCGGGGAGCTGTTTTTT. This gives the protein CASSGDRVSTGELFF.

CDR3 sequence (DNA): TGTGCCAGCAGCTTAGATCGGGTGGGAACAACCGGTGGCTACACCTTC. This translates into CASSLDRVGTTGGYTF. The rearrangement joins TRBV11-2 to TRBJ1-2, with D uncertain. Trimming stripped 0 bases from V and 7 bases from J, with 18 bases between. The CDR3 totals 16 residues. Germline CDR1 SGHAT, CDR2 FQNNGV.

The chain links TRBV6-2 or TRBV6-3 to TRBJ2-5, with 12 nucleotides matching TRBD1. Per the germline V gene, CDR1 is MNHEY and CDR2 is SVGEGT. The ends lost 7 bases at V and 6 bases at J; junction bases unmatched: 6. This CDR3 region has 14 residues. CDR3 bases: TGTGCCAGCAAATGGGGACAGGGGGCGAAGACCCAGTACTTC. It translates to CASKWGQGAKTQYF.

The J gene is TRBJ2-1, the V gene TRBV5-1; 7 positions agree with TRBD2. This CDR3 comprises 15 residues. With V trimmed by 1 base and J by 3 bases, 4 bases remained unmatched. The germline CDR1 and CDR2 sequences are SGHRS and YFSETQ. CDR3 region: CASSLIRTSYNEQFF. In nucleotides, the CDR3 is TGCGCCAGCAGCTTGATTAGGACTAGCTACAATGAGCAGTTCTTC.